These 25 T cell receptor beta chains were sequenced from one sample in a study of T cells in Graves' hyperthyroidism and ophthalmopathy. The investigators amplified TCR beta CDR3 regions from RNA transcripts. The HTBI primer set served for first-round RT-PCR of the TCR CDR3. Via MiXCR, TCRdb re-called the multiplex PCR reads, giving one row per CDR3 protein. The data hold roughly 740,000 distinct CDR3 sequences, with over 15% observed a single time. Sequenced: blood. The receptors originated from a man younger than 35 with Graves' hyperthyroidism.

The V and J genes are TRBV5-5 and TRBJ2-1; D remains ambiguous. The CDR3 sequence is 14 residues long. V lost 4 bases, J lost 8 bases, and 16 bases lay in between. CDR1 and CDR2 from the germline V gene are SGHKS and YYEKEE (reference sequence). The CDR3 region is CASSRGLVGDEQFF. Here the CDR3 DNA reads TGTGCCAGCAGCCGCGGTCTGGTTGGGGATGAGCAGTTCTTC.

This clonotype was detected only a few times. V and J are TRBV29-1 and TRBJ2-1; TRBD2 matches at 8 bases. The germline CDR1 and CDR2 sequences are SQVTM and ANQGSEA. V gave up 4 bases and J gave up 3 bases; unmatched junction bases: 11. This CDR3 spans 16 amino acids. The CDR3 loop is CSVGDVIAGSYNEQFF. The CDR3 DNA follows: TGCAGCGTTGGAGACGTGATAGCGGGAAGCTACAATGAGCAGTTCTTC.

This clonotype has a handful of counts. V usage is TRBV6-2 or TRBV6-3 and J usage is TRBJ2-1; 7 bases align to TRBD2. V dropped 11 bases and J dropped 6; count of bases not matched to a gene: 4. The germline V gene has CDR1 MNHEY and CDR2 SVGEGT. The CDR3 spans 11 residues. The CDR3 DNA reads TGTGCCTCCGGGACTACCAATGAGCAGTTCTTC. It is translated as CASGTTNEQFF.

This clonotype was detected once. The chain carries TRBV12-5 and TRBJ2-1, with D perhaps given as TRBD1 or TRBD2 (6 bases each). Trimming stripped 6 bases from V and 5 bases from J, with 14 bases between. In germline, CDR1 is LGHNT, CDR2 FRNRAP. This CDR3 comprises 14 residues. As DNA, the CDR3 is TGTGCTAGTGGGAGTAAGGGGGGAGACAATGAGCAGTTCTTC. Protein: CASGSKGGDNEQFF.

There are many counts of this clonotype. The V call is TRBV7-6, the J call TRBJ2-1; unclear D gene. The CDR3 is 14 amino acids. V lost 1 base and J lost 9, with 13 bases in between. Germline CDR1 reads SGHVS; CDR2 reads FNYEAQ. This CDR3 is CASSLDSGVGEQFF. In DNA form, the CDR3 reads TGTGCCAGCAGCTTAGATTCAGGAGTTGGTGAGCAGTTCTTC.

This clonotype was observed at least ten times. This CDR3 reads CASSFRWPAYEQYF. The CDR3 DNA follows: TGTGCCAGCAGCTTCAGATGGCCGGCCTACGAGCAGTACTTC. This rearrangement joins TRBV7-8 to TRBJ2-7, with D uncertain. The CDR3 extends over 14 amino acids. V lost 3 bases to trimming and J lost 2 bases, with 11 bases between them. Germline values: CDR1 SGHVS, CDR2 FQNEAQ.

This chain joins TRBV10-3 and TRBJ1-5; D unresolved. Trimming stripped 0 bases from V and 1 base from J, with 4 bases between. The germline V gene has CDR1 ENHRY and CDR2 SYGVKD. The CDR3 extends over 14 amino acids. This CDR3 reads CAISESRSNQPQHF. The CDR3 bases are TGTGCCATCAGTGAGTCCCGCAGCAATCAGCCCCAGCATTTT.

This clonotype showed up many times. V and J are TRBV12-3 or TRBV12-4 and TRBJ2-1, with TRBD2 matching 13 bases. Germline trimming cut 6 bases from V and 8 bases from J; bases unmatched to any gene: 7. This CDR3 comprises 15 residues. The CDR3 reads CASSLGLAGADEQFF. In DNA form, the CDR3 reads TGTGCCAGCAGCCTAGGACTAGCGGGAGCCGATGAGCAGTTCTTC.

This clonotype was detected only a few times. V and J are TRBV20-1 and TRBJ2-7; weak D call: TRBD1 (5 bases). CDR3 length: 14 residues. From germline, CDR1 is DFQATT and CDR2 SNEGSKA (reference sequence). The ends were cut back, 3 bases at V and 9 bases at J, with 21 bases in the middle. CDR3 loop: CSASRQSKGHGQYF. CDR3 DNA: TGCAGTGCTAGTCGTCAATCTAAGGGGCACGGGCAGTACTTC.

The chain is built from TRBV20-1 and TRBJ1-4; D gene ambiguous. With 2 bases removed from V and 1 base from J, the gap between germline ends came to 8 bases. This CDR3 comprises 14 residues. CDR1 and CDR2 from the germline V gene are DFQATT and SNEGSKA (reference sequence). CDR3 bases: TGCAGTGCTAGAAAGGAGATAACTAATGAAAAACTGTTTTTT. It specifies CSARKEITNEKLFF.

This clonotype was seen at least ten times. This chain links TRBV5-1 with TRBJ2-7; D is unclear. Germline V gene data show CDR1 as SGHRS and CDR2 as YFSETQ. V dropped 0 bases and J dropped 2 bases, with 12 bases sitting between them. The CDR3 runs to 15 residues. In DNA form, the CDR3 reads TGCGCCAGCAGCTTGGCCGGCGGCAGGACCTACGAGCAGTACTTC. Its protein is CASSLAGGRTYEQYF.

The CDR3 loop reads CASSLAGGAGSPLHF. The CDR3 DNA follows: TGTGCCAGCAGCTTAGCAGGGGGCGCGGGTTCACCCCTCCACTTT. The V call is TRBV7-2, the J call TRBJ1-6, with 7 bases aligning to TRBD1. Germline trimming cut 0 bases from V and 9 bases from J; bases unmatched to any gene: 5. Germline CDR1 SGHTA, CDR2 FQGNSA. The CDR3 length is 15 residues.

This clonotype was seen many times. This chain connects TRBV28 to TRBJ2-7; 7 nucleotides agree with TRBD2. There are 14 residues in the CDR3. Germline loops: CDR1 MDHEN, CDR2 SYDVKM. V shed 10 bases and J 3 bases; nucleotides not matched to a gene: 12. The chain's CDR3 is CAIKSRGRGYEQYF. The CDR3 region has the DNA TGTGCCATTAAATCACGGGGGAGGGGCTACGAGCAGTACTTC. The full variable domain, completed using reference TRBV28 and TRBJ2-7, is DVKVTQSSRYLVKRTGEKVFLECVQDMDHENMFWYRQDPGLGLRLIYFSYDVKMKEKGDIPEGYSVSREKKERFSLILESASTNQTSMYLCAIKSRGRGYEQYFGPGTRLTVT.

The rearrangement joins TRBV30 to TRBJ2-7; possible D gene TRBD1, 6 bases. The germline gives CDR1 GTSNPN, CDR2 SVGIG (reference sequence). CDR3 length: 14 residues. The ends were cut back, 1 base at V and 0 bases at J, with 10 bases in the middle. CDR3 sequence reads: CAWSGRDTSYEQYF. Written as DNA, the CDR3 is TGTGCCTGGAGTGGCCGGGACACCTCCTACGAGCAGTACTTC.

In this sample, this clonotype turned up a few times. J is TRBJ1-4 and V is TRBV12-3 or TRBV12-4, with D tentatively TRBD1 (6 bases). Trimming cost V 6 bases and J 3 bases, with 14 bases left between them. This CDR3 has 15 residues. DNA of the CDR3: TGTGCCAGCAGCCCCGGAGGGGGTTCTAATGAAAAACTGTTTTTT. Encoded protein: CASSPGGGSNEKLFF.

This clonotype has just a few counts. This chain joins TRBV10-3 and TRBJ2-3; 14 bases match TRBD2. Trimming removed 6 bases from V and 5 bases from J; junction bases left unmatched: 1. There are 14 residues in the CDR3. Germline V CDR1 and CDR2: ENHRY, SYGVKD. The CDR3 nucleotides read TGTGCCATCAGGGGACTAGCGGGAGTAGATACGCAGTATTTT. It translates to CAIRGLAGVDTQYF.

This clonotype has a handful of counts. The chain links TRBV4-1 to TRBJ2-3; 9 bases fit TRBD2. The CDR3 is made up of 15 amino acids. The junction had 5 bases not matched to a gene; V was cut back by 7 bases and J by 0 bases. Looked up from germline, CDR1 is MGHRA and CDR2 is YSYEKL. This chain's CDR3 is CASTQRGASTDTQYF. DNA for the CDR3: TGCGCCAGCACCCAGCGGGGGGCTAGCACAGATACGCAGTATTTT.

This clonotype was recorded many times. The V call is TRBV30, the J call TRBJ2-1; perhaps TRBD2 as D (5 bases). V shed 0 bases and J shed 7 bases, with 19 bases lying between them. Germline CDR1 reads GTSNPN; CDR2 reads SVGIG (reference sequence). This CDR3 comprises 16 residues. The CDR3 nucleotides read TGTGCCTGGAGTGTACTCCGGGGAGAAGGTAGTAATGAGCAGTTCTTC. Its protein is CAWSVLRGEGSNEQFF.

The V gene is TRBV11-2, the J gene TRBJ1-1; TRBD1 matches 7 bases. The germline CDR1 and CDR2 sequences are SGHAT and FQNNGV. The CDR3 spans 14 residues. V shed 5 bases, J shed 4 bases, and the junction held 7 bases outside the gene matches. CDR3 region: CASSPFRGSTEAFF. As DNA, the CDR3 is TGTGCCAGCAGCCCGTTCAGGGGGAGCACTGAAGCTTTCTTT.

This clonotype has more than one count but fewer than ten. The rearrangement joins TRBV18 to TRBJ1-3; a weak D match, TRBD1 (5 bases). This CDR3 is 16 amino acids long. Trimming took 1 base from V and 2 from J, leaving 12 bases between them. Germline CDR1 reads KGHSH; CDR2 reads LQKENI. Here the CDR3 reads CASSPQRQGTGNTIYF. Here the CDR3 DNA reads TGTGCCAGCTCACCACAGAGGCAGGGTACTGGAAACACCATATATTTT.

The chain couples TRBV18 to TRBJ2-1; 12 bases are shared with TRBD2. CDR3 length: 18 amino acids. Germline trimming cut 0 bases from V and 0 bases from J; bases unmatched to any gene: 3. The germline V gene has CDR1 KGHSH and CDR2 LQKENI. In nucleotides, the CDR3 is TGTGCCAGCTCACCACCGGGACTAGCGGGTAGCTCCTACAATGAGCAGTTCTTC. Amino acids: CASSPPGLAGSSYNEQFF. The full variable domain, completed using reference TRBV18 and TRBJ2-1, is NAGVMQNPRHLVRRRGQEARLRCSPMKGHSHVYWYRQLPEEGLKFMVYLQKENIIDESGMPKERFSAEFPKEGPSILRIQQVVRGDSAAYFCASSPPGLAGSSYNEQFFGPGTRLTVL.

The J gene is TRBJ2-1, the V gene TRBV6-4, with no clear D. CDR1 and CDR2 from the germline V gene are MRHNA and SNTAGT. V was pared by 2 bases and J by 5 bases, with 10 bases between. This CDR3 region has 14 residues. CDR3 bases: TGTGCCAGCAGTGACGGGCCTGAGAACAATGAGCAGTTCTTC. Translating it yields CASSDGPENNEQFF.

The V and J genes are TRBV29-1 and TRBJ2-7; 7 positions match TRBD2. The V gene end was trimmed by 7 bases and the J gene end by 6 bases; junction bases not matched to a gene: 6. Germline loops: CDR1 SQVTM, CDR2 ANQGSEA. This CDR3 contains 11 residues. The DNA for the CDR3 is TGCAGCGGGGGGGGTGATCGCGAGCAGTACTTC. Translated, it gives CSGGGDREQYF.

Worth noting for this clonotype: One junction end does not reproduce the germline sequence, and a read error may be involved. The V and J genes are TRBV5-1 and TRBJ1-2, with D unclear. In germline, CDR1 is SGHRS, CDR2 YFSETQ. This CDR3 is 14 amino acids long. The CDR3 loop is CASSSGGPGYGYTF. The CDR3 DNA reads as TGCGCCAGCAGTTCGGGCGGCCCTGGCTATGGCTACACTTTC.

This clonotype has at least ten counts. This sequence joins TRBV3-1 and TRBJ2-3, with D perhaps being TRBD1 or TRBD2 (5 bases each). CDR1 and CDR2 from the germline V gene are LGHDT and YNNKEL (reference sequence). Trimming took 0 bases from V and 2 from J, leaving 6 bases between them. The CDR3 sequence is 14 residues long. The CDR3 DNA is TGTGCCAGCAGCCAAGATGGGACCACAGATACGCAGTATTTT. As protein: CASSQDGTTDTQYF.